This TCR beta chain was sequenced for a study of prognosis after radiotherapy for stage I lung cancer. Study-level points and caveats: Unique TCR clones declined after stereotactic body radiation therapy, from a median approximately 9,600 to 7,200.

V trimming: 0 bases; J trimming: 1 base; junction bases outside the gene matches: 6. The length of the CDR3 is 18 residues. Per germline, CDR1 SGHVS and CDR2 FQNEAQ. This clonotype was counted many times. What it binds is not known. Two-round multiplex PCR on genomic DNA was the method by which TCR beta CDR3 was amplified. Used in first-round PCR were primers specific to each TRBV and TRBJ gene. Second-round PCR employed universal primers. TCRdb itself ran the multiplex PCR reads through MiXCR, one entry per CDR3 protein. Of tens of thousands of distinct CDR3 sequences listed, around a quarter were seen once; the top ten hold under 30%.

The source was PBMCs, collected before or after stereotactic body radiation therapy (not recorded which). The chain couples TRBV7-8 to TRBJ2-5, with TRBD2 matching over 12 bases. This receptor was identified in a donor at least 50 years old with non-small cell lung cancer. The CDR3 region has the DNA TGTGCCAGCAGCTTAGCCCATGCTAGCGGGAGGGCCCAAGAGACCCAGTACTTC. The encoded protein is CASSLAHASGRAQETQYF.